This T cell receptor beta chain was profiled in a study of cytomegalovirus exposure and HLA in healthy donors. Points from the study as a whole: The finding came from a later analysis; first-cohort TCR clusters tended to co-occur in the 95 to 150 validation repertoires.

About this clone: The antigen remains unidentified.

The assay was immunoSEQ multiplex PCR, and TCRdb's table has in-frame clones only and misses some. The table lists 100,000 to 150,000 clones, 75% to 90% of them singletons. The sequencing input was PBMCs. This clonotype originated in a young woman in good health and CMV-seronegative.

The CDR3 protein is CASSPGGLAGGAYNEQFF. The CDR3 DNA reads as TGTGCCAGCAGCCCAGGCGGACTAGCGGGGGGGGCCTACAATGAGCAGTTCTTC. This rearrangement joins TRBV9 to TRBJ2-1; 15 bases fit TRBD2. Trimming removed 4 bases from V and 2 bases from J; junction bases left unmatched: 7. Per the germline V gene, CDR1 is SGDLS and CDR2 is YYNGEE. The CDR3 totals 18 residues. Filled out from reference TRBV9 and TRBJ2-1, the complete variable domain reads DSGVTQTPKHLITATGQRVTLRCSPRSGDLSVYWYQQSLDQGLQFLIQYYNGEERAKGNILERFSAQQFPDLHSELNLSSLELGDSALYFCASSPGGLAGGAYNEQFFGPGTRLTVL.